These 9 T cell receptor beta chains were sequenced from one sample in a study of blood T cell repertoires in COVID-19. Profiling relied on immunoSEQ multiplex PCR, and the TCRdb table lists in-frame clones only, not all of them. The data hold 70,000 to 90,000 clones, with approximately 86% observed a single time. The sample consisted of peripheral blood. The source is a man of 80 years or more with active or convalescent COVID-19.

J is TRBJ1-1 and V is TRBV9, with a weak D call TRBD1 (5 bases). Deletions cut 2 bases from V and 4 bases from J, with 9 bases between. CDR1 and CDR2 from the germline V gene are SGDLS and YYNGEE. The CDR3 has 13 residues. This chain's CDR3 is CASSVSGPTEAFF. The CDR3 region has the DNA TGTGCCAGCAGCGTCTCAGGGCCCACTGAAGCTTTCTTT. The complete variable domain, with remaining parts taken from reference TRBV9 and TRBJ1-1, reads DSGVTQTPKHLITATGQRVTLRCSPRSGDLSVYWYQQSLDQGLQFLIQYYNGEERAKGNILERFSAQQFPDLHSELNLSSLELGDSALYFCASSVSGPTEAFFGQGTRLTVV.

This clone appeared once. This chain's CDR3 is CASSIWGQGNYGYTF. CDR3 in DNA: TGTGCCAGTAGTATTTGGGGACAGGGCAACTATGGCTACACCTTC. The chain has TRBV19 and TRBJ1-2, with TRBD1 matching 9 bases. Looked up from germline, CDR1 is LNHDA and CDR2 is SQIVND (reference sequence). The CDR3 is made up of 15 amino acids. The ends lost 3 bases at V and 2 bases at J; junction bases unmatched: 4.

This sequence joins TRBV19 and TRBJ2-3; 8 nucleotides line up with TRBD2. The CDR3 is 17 residues long. After removal of 7 bases from V and 2 bases from J, the junction contained 14 bases not matched to a gene. CDR1 is LNHDA and CDR2 is SQIVND in the germline V gene (reference sequence). The CDR3 DNA is TGTGCCAGTACCCCGTCCGGGGCGGGGGGCGACACAGATACGCAGTATTTT. Residues: CASTPSGAGGDTDTQYF.

This clone was seen only a few times. V and J are TRBV5-1 and TRBJ1-1; no clear D. Trimming stripped 6 bases from V and 0 bases from J, with 15 bases between. Germline CDR1 SGHRS, CDR2 YFSETQ. There are 15 residues in the CDR3. The CDR3 DNA reads as TGCGCCAGCAAGTCCCAGGTAGAGTTGAACACTGAAGCTTTCTTT. This codes for CASKSQVELNTEAFF.

This clone was observed once. This chain links TRBV9 with TRBJ2-2, with 10 nucleotides matching TRBD2. Trimming at V came to 3 bases and at J to 4 bases, leaving 15 bases not matched to a gene. The CDR3 length is 19 residues. Germline loops: CDR1 SGDLS, CDR2 YYNGEE. This CDR3 reads CASSGRTSVGLATTGELFF. CDR3 coding DNA: TGTGCCAGCAGCGGGCGAACCTCCGTGGGACTAGCGACCACCGGGGAGCTGTTTTTT.

This chain uses TRBV5-4 with TRBJ1-4, with TRBD1 matching over 12 bases. Trimming cost V 2 bases and J 3 bases; bases outside gene matches: 2. Per the germline V gene, CDR1 is SGHNT and CDR2 is YYREEE (reference sequence). This CDR3 is built from 16 residues. The CDR3 here is CASSLGDRGPNEKLFF. The CDR3 DNA reads TGTGCCAGCAGCTTAGGGGACAGGGGGCCTAATGAAAAACTGTTTTTT. Combining the CDR3 with reference TRBV5-4 and TRBJ1-4 gives the whole variable domain ETGVTQSPTHLIKTRGQQVTLRCSSQSGHNTVSWYQQALGQGPQFIFQYYREEENGRGNFPPRFSGLQFPNYSSELNVNALELDDSALYLCASSLGDRGPNEKLFFGSGTQLSVL.

The chain recombines TRBV19 with TRBJ1-6, with TRBD1 matching 7 bases. Germline V gene sequence: CDR1 LNHDA, CDR2 SQIVND (reference sequence). Trimming removed 6 bases from V and 10 bases from J; junction bases left unmatched: 9. The CDR3 totals 14 residues. The CDR3 DNA follows: TGTGCCAGTAGGGACGACAGGGCCCGATCACCCCTCCACTTT. Its translation is CASRDDRARSPLHF. Together with reference TRBV19 and TRBJ1-6, the CDR3 gives the full variable domain: DGGITQSPKYLFRKEGQNVTLSCEQNLNHDAMYWYRQDPGQGLRLIYYSQIVNDFQKGDIAEGYSVSREKKESFPLTVTSAQKNPTAFYLCASRDDRARSPLHFGNGTRLTVT.

In its sample, this clone was seen a few times. This chain joins TRBV30 and TRBJ2-2; 7 positions match TRBD2. Germline lookup yields CDR1 GTSNPN and CDR2 SVGIG (reference sequence). The J segment lost 1 base and the V segment lost 2 bases, leaving 1 base of the junction unmatched. The CDR3 loop spans 14 amino acids. The CDR3 nucleotides are TGTGCCTGGAGTCCTAGCGGGAACACCGGGGAGCTGTTTTTT. It codes for CAWSPSGNTGELFF.

The table lists this clone with a count of one. This chain links TRBV19 with TRBJ2-1, with a weak D call TRBD2 (6 bases). Trimming took off 7 bases at V and 5 bases at J, with 18 bases between the two ends. The CDR3 spans 15 residues. The V gene's germline CDR1 is LNHDA and CDR2 SQIVND (reference sequence). The CDR3 region is CASKWGVADNNEQFF. CDR3 coding DNA: TGTGCCAGTAAATGGGGGGTAGCGGATAACAATGAGCAGTTCTTC.